Listed below are T cell receptor beta chains from one sample, sequenced in a study of cytomegalovirus exposure and HLA in healthy donors. Repertoires were generated with immunoSEQ multiplex PCR, while TCRdb's copy carries only in-frame clones and drops some. In all, the sample yields tens of thousands of clones. Input material: PBMCs. The receptor set was obtained from a woman aged 40 to 50 in good health and CMV-seropositive. CDR3s include the opening cysteine and the closing phenylalanine or tryptophan. Fields, in order: D gene, clone size, J gene, V gene, CDR3 protein, CDR3 DNA. The D gene is left open where the match is weak. Clone size, where shown, is once, few, many, or a class for clones that have expanded.

d_call: TRBD2; clone_size: -; j_call: TRBJ2-5; v_call: TRBV9; cdr3_aa: CASSVSGTRETQYF; cdr3_nt: TGTGCCAGCAGCGTGTCCGGGACTAGAGAGACCCAGTACTTC
d_call: TRBD2; clone_size: -; j_call: TRBJ2-7; v_call: TRBV27; cdr3_aa: CASSLGGLAAGLQYF; cdr3_nt: TGTGCCAGCTCCTTGGGTGGACTAGCGGCAGGATTACAGTACTTC
d_call: -; clone_size: -; j_call: TRBJ2-3; v_call: TRBV14; cdr3_aa: CASSQAPGGGDTQYF; cdr3_nt: TGTGCCAGCAGCCAAGCTCCGGGCGGAGGAGATACGCAGTATTTT
d_call: TRBD1; clone_size: -; j_call: TRBJ1-1; v_call: TRBV27; cdr3_aa: CASSLDRVGGNTEAFF; cdr3_nt: TGTGCCAGCAGTTTAGACAGGGTAGGGGGGAACACTGAAGCTTTCTTT
d_call: TRBD1; clone_size: -; j_call: TRBJ1-4; v_call: TRBV30; cdr3_aa: CAWSPGTGEEKLFF; cdr3_nt: TGTGCCTGGAGCCCTGGGACAGGGGAGGAAAAACTGTTTTTT
d_call: -; clone_size: -; j_call: TRBJ2-2; v_call: TRBV19; cdr3_aa: CASRKDTGRASTGELFF; cdr3_nt: TGTGCCAGTAGGAAGGATACGGGCAGGGCCTCCACCGGGGAGCTGTTTTTT
d_call: TRBD1; clone_size: -; j_call: TRBJ1-6; v_call: TRBV15; cdr3_aa: CATSRTTGEQYNSPLHF; cdr3_nt: TGTGCCACCAGCAGGACGACAGGGGAGCAATATAATTCACCCCTCCACTTT
d_call: -; clone_size: -; j_call: TRBJ2-3; v_call: TRBV7-2; cdr3_aa: CASSLSSTTDTQYF; cdr3_nt: TGTGCCAGCAGCTTAAGTAGCACCACAGATACGCAGTATTTT
d_call: -; clone_size: -; j_call: TRBJ1-5; v_call: TRBV27; cdr3_aa: CASSFRGAGPQHF; cdr3_nt: TGTGCCAGCAGTTTTAGGGGTGCTGGGCCCCAGCATTTT
d_call: TRBD1; clone_size: -; j_call: TRBJ1-5; v_call: TRBV28; cdr3_aa: CASSLTGGVNQPQHF; cdr3_nt: TGTGCCAGCAGTCTGACAGGGGGGGTCAATCAGCCCCAGCATTTT
d_call: -; clone_size: -; j_call: TRBJ2-3; v_call: TRBV5-4; cdr3_aa: CASRLEDTQYF; cdr3_nt: TGTGCCAGCAGACTCGAAGATACGCAGTATTTT
d_call: -; clone_size: -; j_call: TRBJ2-5; v_call: TRBV7-7; cdr3_aa: CDSSLSGAETQYF; cdr3_nt: TGTGATAGCAGCTTATCTGGGGCAGAGACCCAGTACTTC
d_call: -; clone_size: -; j_call: TRBJ2-2; v_call: TRBV9; cdr3_aa: CASSLPVGGSRTGELFF; cdr3_nt: TGTGCCAGCAGCCTTCCTGTTGGGGGCAGTCGGACCGGGGAGCTGTTTTTT
d_call: -; clone_size: -; j_call: TRBJ2-3; v_call: TRBV30; cdr3_aa: CAWSASTDTQYF; cdr3_nt: TGTGCCTGGAGTGCTAGCACAGATACGCAGTATTTT
d_call: -; clone_size: -; j_call: TRBJ2-1; v_call: TRBV6-5; cdr3_aa: CASSTTRNNEQFF; cdr3_nt: TGTGCCAGCAGTACGACTAGAAACAATGAGCAGTTCTTC
d_call: -; clone_size: -; j_call: TRBJ2-5; v_call: TRBV7-3; cdr3_aa: CASSLRGTIQETQYF; cdr3_nt: TGTGCCAGCAGCTTAAGGGGGACAATACAAGAGACCCAGTACTTC
d_call: -; clone_size: -; j_call: TRBJ2-1; v_call: TRBV5-6; cdr3_aa: CASSLLTNEQFF; cdr3_nt: TGTGCCAGCAGCTTACTCACCAATGAGCAGTTCTTC
d_call: TRBD1; clone_size: -; j_call: TRBJ2-7; v_call: TRBV19; cdr3_aa: CASSQLGQGRLGAYEQYF; cdr3_nt: TGTGCCAGTAGTCAGTTGGGACAGGGGCGTCTAGGCGCCTACGAGCAGTACTTC
d_call: -; clone_size: large; j_call: TRBJ2-7; v_call: TRBV9; cdr3_aa: CASSASRVLSYEQYF; cdr3_nt: TGTGCCAGCAGCGCATCCAGGGTTTTGTCCTACGAGCAGTACTTC
d_call: TRBD1; clone_size: -; j_call: TRBJ2-1; v_call: TRBV7-3; cdr3_aa: CASSLLTRDRGNEQFF; cdr3_nt: TGTGCCAGCAGCTTACTAACCCGGGACAGGGGGAATGAGCAGTTCTTC
d_call: TRBD2; clone_size: -; j_call: TRBJ2-3; v_call: TRBV11-2; cdr3_aa: CASSFGREDSYF; cdr3_nt: TGTGCCAGCAGCTTCGGGCGGGAGGACTCGTATTTT
d_call: -; clone_size: -; j_call: TRBJ2-5; v_call: TRBV6-5; cdr3_aa: CASSREETQYF; cdr3_nt: TGTGCCAGCAGCAGGGAAGAGACCCAGTACTTC
d_call: -; clone_size: -; j_call: TRBJ1-1; v_call: TRBV19; cdr3_aa: CASSPLGVSTEAFF; cdr3_nt: TGTGCCAGTAGCCCCTTGGGAGTAAGCACTGAAGCTTTCTTT
d_call: TRBD2; clone_size: -; j_call: TRBJ2-3; v_call: TRBV9; cdr3_aa: CASSVAGGFTDTQYF; cdr3_nt: TGTGCCAGCAGCGTAGCGGGAGGGTTTACAGATACGCAGTATTTT
d_call: -; clone_size: -; j_call: TRBJ2-3; v_call: TRBV29-1; cdr3_aa: CSALPHTPSTDTQYF; cdr3_nt: TGCAGCGCCCTTCCGCACACGCCCAGCACAGATACGCAGTATTTT
d_call: -; clone_size: -; j_call: TRBJ1-5; v_call: TRBV4-1; cdr3_aa: CASSLTLDQPQHF; cdr3_nt: TGCGCCAGCAGCCTCACTCTAGATCAGCCCCAGCATTTT
d_call: TRBD1; clone_size: -; j_call: TRBJ1-4; v_call: TRBV2; cdr3_aa: CASTQGAKKLFF; cdr3_nt: TGTGCCAGCACCCAGGGGGCAAAAAAACTGTTTTTT
d_call: -; clone_size: -; j_call: TRBJ2-7; v_call: TRBV27; cdr3_aa: CASSFGRGRYEQYF; cdr3_nt: TGTGCCAGCAGTTTTGGCAGGGGTAGGTACGAGCAGTACTTC
d_call: TRBD2; clone_size: -; j_call: TRBJ2-5; v_call: TRBV7-3; cdr3_aa: CASSLLAGGETQYF; cdr3_nt: TGTGCCAGCAGCCTCCTAGCGGGTGGAGAGACCCAGTACTTC
d_call: -; clone_size: -; j_call: TRBJ2-5; v_call: TRBV2; cdr3_aa: CASQQHGVRETQYF; cdr3_nt: TGTGCCAGCCAACAGCACGGGGTTCGAGAGACCCAGTACTTC
d_call: -; clone_size: -; j_call: TRBJ1-5; v_call: TRBV19; cdr3_aa: CASSIVSGMGNQPQHF; cdr3_nt: TGTGCCAGTAGTATAGTTTCGGGGATGGGCAATCAGCCCCAGCATTTT